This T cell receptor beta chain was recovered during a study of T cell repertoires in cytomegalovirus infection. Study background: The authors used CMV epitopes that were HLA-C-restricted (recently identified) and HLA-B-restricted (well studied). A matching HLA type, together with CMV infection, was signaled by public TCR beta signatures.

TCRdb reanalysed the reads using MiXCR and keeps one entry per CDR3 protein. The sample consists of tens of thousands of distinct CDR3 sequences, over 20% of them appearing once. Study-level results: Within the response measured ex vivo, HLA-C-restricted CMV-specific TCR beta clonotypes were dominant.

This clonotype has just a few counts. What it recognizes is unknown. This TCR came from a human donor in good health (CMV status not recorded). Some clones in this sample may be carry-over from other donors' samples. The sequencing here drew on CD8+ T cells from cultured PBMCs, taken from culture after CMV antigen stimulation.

The CDR3 loop is CASSPQRGIEQPQHF. The CDR3, as DNA: TGTGCCAGCAGCCCCCAACGGGGGATAGAGCAGCCCCAGCATTTT. The rearrangement uses TRBV7-6 and TRBJ1-5; weak D call: TRBD1 (5 bases). The CDR3 is 15 residues long. From germline, CDR1 is SGHVS and CDR2 FNYEAQ. V dropped 5 bases and J dropped 7 bases, with 18 bases sitting between them.